The 5 T cell receptor beta chains in this list originate from one sample, sequenced in a study of OX40 agonist ivuxolimab in advanced cancers. Profiled with immunoSEQ multiplex PCR; TCRdb holds only in-frame clones, not every one. Of some 85,000 clones in the sample, 75% to 95% were seen once. This sample comprised CD4+ or CD8+ T cells sorted from blood, obtained in a trial of the OX40 agonist ivuxolimab. All receptors come from an adult with an advanced solid tumor such as melanoma, head and neck, liver or kidney cancer.

The rearrangement uses TRBV18 and TRBJ2-2; the D is unclear. Germline assignment: CDR1 KGHSH and CDR2 LQKENI. This CDR3 is built from 13 residues. The V end lost 0 bases, the J end lost 9 bases, and 8 bases lay between the germline ends. CDR3 sequence reads: CASSPPQIRELFF. DNA of the CDR3: TGTGCCAGCTCACCACCTCAGATCCGGGAGCTGTTTTTT.

V gene TRBV5-6 combines with J gene TRBJ2-3, with D perhaps TRBD2 (6 bases). V gave up 0 bases and J gave up 3 bases, with 14 bases separating them. Germline CDR1 reads SGHDT; CDR2 reads YYEEEE. CDR3 length equals 16 residues. In nucleotides, the CDR3 is TGTGCCAGCAGCTTGGGGGAGGCCCTAGTTACAGATACGCAGTATTTT. Its translation is CASSLGEALVTDTQYF.

The V call is TRBV2, the J call TRBJ2-3; D is perhaps TRBD2 (6 bases). The germline CDR1 and CDR2 sequences are SNHLY and FYNNEI. The CDR3 totals 13 residues. V was trimmed by 6 bases and J by 1 base, leaving 8 bases between them. The CDR3 region is CASRASGTDTQYF. The CDR3 DNA reads as TGTGCCAGCAGGGCTAGCGGCACAGATACGCAGTATTTT.

Comment on this clone: Other DNA sequences in the same sample also yield this CDR3. The CDR3 DNA follows: TGTGCCAGCTCACCCCCAGGGAACACTGAAGCTTTCTTT. It translates to CASSPPGNTEAFF. The chain has TRBV18 and TRBJ1-1, with D uncertain. Germline CDR1 and CDR2: KGHSH and LQKENI. The CDR3 is 13 residues long. Trimming took off 3 bases at V and 1 base at J, with 6 bases between the two ends.

The chain joins TRBV28 to TRBJ2-1, with 9 bases fitting TRBD2. V gave up 5 bases and J gave up 6 bases; unmatched junction bases: 11. The CDR3 spans 16 residues. Looked up from germline, CDR1 is MDHEN and CDR2 is SYDVKM. CDR3 in DNA: TGTGCCAGCAGTGGAGGAGTAGCGGGAGACTTCAATGAGCAGTTCTTC. It is translated as CASSGGVAGDFNEQFF. Combining the CDR3 with reference TRBV28 and TRBJ2-1 gives the whole variable domain DVKVTQSSRYLVKRTGEKVFLECVQDMDHENMFWYRQDPGLGLRLIYFSYDVKMKEKGDIPEGYSVSREKKERFSLILESASTNQTSMYLCASSGGVAGDFNEQFFGPGTRLTVL.